The subject of this entry is one TCR beta chain. Authors' processing steps: The authors estimated nucleated cell counts from reference gene primer amplification. Sequencing was performed with immunoSEQ multiplex PCR; in TCRdb, only in-frame clones are kept and a portion is missing. V, J and clone size derive from that table, while D and trimming were established from the DNA sequence. Of about 120,000 clones listed, roughly 89% are singletons. Germline V lookup: CDR1 SGDLS, CDR2 YYNGEE. The V and J ends lost 4 bases and 0 bases, in that order; junction bases with no gene match: 5. This CDR3 region has 15 residues. These data are taken from a study of blood T cell repertoires in COVID-19. Across the study: Specimens from acute and convalescent COVID-19 originated in the United States, Italy and Spain. Nucleic acid was either cDNA or gDNA, and it came from T cells, B-cell-depleted T cells, or PBMCs.

The receptor's source is a human donor with acute or convalescent COVID-19. The donor label of this sample is uncertain. The genes are TRBV9 and TRBJ1-1, with 8 bases matching TRBD1. The source material was peripheral blood. The CDR3 DNA reads as TGTGCCAGCAGCCCTCAGGGGGCTTTGAACACTGAAGCTTTCTTT. Its translation is CASSPQGALNTEAFF.